This section outlines one T cell receptor beta chain sequence together with its context. The antigen is undetermined. PCR primers comprised 60 Vbeta and 13 Jbeta primers. The repertoire was sequenced with immunoSEQ multiplex PCR; TCRdb's copy has only in-frame clones and lacks some. The sample lists about 83,000 clones, around 79% occurring once. The CDR3 has 13 residues. Trimming stripped 4 bases from V and 5 bases from J, with 12 bases between. Germline CDR1 SGHRS, CDR2 YFSETQ. This entry belongs to a study of cytomegalovirus exposure and HLA in healthy donors. Findings and caveats of the study: Per published accounts, TCR beta sequences correctly predicted the HLA-A and HLA-B alleles of most subjects. Across donors, presence/absence analyses took sequencing depth to be roughly uniform. A later analysis found common viral pathogens apparently linked to several of the most significant clusters.

The gene calls are TRBV5-1 and TRBJ2-5; perhaps TRBD2 as D (6 bases). The sequencing sample was made of PBMCs. The sequence was collected from a man younger than 35 in good health and CMV-seropositive. CDR3 protein: CASSTPGRETQYF. CDR3 sequence (DNA): TGCGCCAGCAGCACGCCAGGGAGGGAGACCCAGTACTTC.